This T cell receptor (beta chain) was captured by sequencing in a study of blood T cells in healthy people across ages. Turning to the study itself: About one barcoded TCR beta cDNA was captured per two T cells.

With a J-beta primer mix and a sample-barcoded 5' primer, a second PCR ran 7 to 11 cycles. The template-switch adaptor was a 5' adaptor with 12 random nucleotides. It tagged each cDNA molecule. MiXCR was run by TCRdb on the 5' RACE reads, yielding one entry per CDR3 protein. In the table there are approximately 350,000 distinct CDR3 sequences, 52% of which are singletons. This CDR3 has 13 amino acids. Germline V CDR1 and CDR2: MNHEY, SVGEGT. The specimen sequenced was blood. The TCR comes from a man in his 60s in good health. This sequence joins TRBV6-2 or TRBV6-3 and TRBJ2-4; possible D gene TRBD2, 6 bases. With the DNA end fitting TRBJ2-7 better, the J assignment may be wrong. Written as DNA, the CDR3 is TGTGCCAGCCGCCTGGGGGGTGGCTACGAGCAGTACTTC. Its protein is CASRLGGGYEQYF.